Described below is a single TCR beta chain sequence and its context. This sample stems from a study of T cell changes during pregnancy in multiple sclerosis. V was pared by 6 bases and J by 2 bases, with 11 bases of the junction left unmatched. The CDR3 length is 16 residues. Germline V gives CDR1 MNHEY, CDR2 SMNVEV (reference sequence). TCRdb's copy holds only in-frame clones and misses some; the assay was immunoSEQ multiplex PCR. The sample has tens of thousands of clones; roughly nine tenths are singletons. This clonotype was obtained from a female donor with multiple sclerosis, enrolled in a pregnancy study. Sequenced material: CD8+ T cells from peripheral blood mononuclear cells, taken in the first trimester of pregnancy. The V gene is TRBV27, the J gene TRBJ2-5, with 8 bases identical to TRBD1. The DNA of the CDR3 is TGTGCCAGCAGCTCCCTCACAGGGGGGTCTCAAGAGACCCAGTACTTC. It encodes CASSSLTGGSQETQYF.